This paragraph reports one T cell receptor beta chain. One junction end disagrees with the germline gene, perhaps due to a read error. CDR1 and CDR2 (germline): SEHNR, FQNEAQ (reference sequence). This CDR3 has 15 residues. Living in 24 US areas, the participants were between about 18 and 100 years of age. Cohort allocation depended upon clinical history that participants reported. The sample comes from a study of blood T cell repertoires in COVID-19. The overall study: The cDNA or gDNA used as material had been derived from T cells, B-cell-depleted T cells, or PBMCs.

Per the original methods: Counts of nucleated cells, estimated from reference gene primer amplification, were obtained. Sequenced by immunoSEQ multiplex PCR; TCRdb stores in-frame clones only, minus some. The V and J calls and the clone size are those of that table, but D and trimming were determined from the DNA. The profile shows roughly 230,000 clones, about 86% of them singletons. The sequence derives from a man aged 45-60 years who had recovered from COVID-19. The chain combines TRBV7-9 with TRBJ1-1; 7 bases are shared with TRBD1. Sequencing was done on a sample of PBMCs or T cells enriched from blood (not recorded which). CDR3 sequence: CASTGKRWDRPDAFF. In nucleotides, the CDR3 is TGTGCCAGCACCGGTAAACGTTGGGACAGACCTGACGCTTTCTTT.